The 23 T cell receptor beta chains below were found in one sample sequenced in a study of blood T cell repertoires in COVID-19. The protocol was immunoSEQ multiplex PCR, while the TCRdb copy is restricted to in-frame clones and leaves out a portion. The sample holds just under 65,000 clones, around four fifths seen once. What was sequenced was peripheral blood. Receptor source: a human donor in a cohort sampled during active COVID-19.

CDR3 amino acids: CASSLATTTEAFF. The DNA of the CDR3 is TGTGCCAGCAGCTTAGCGACAACTACTGAAGCTTTCTTT. This chain joins TRBV7-8 and TRBJ1-1; D not certain. Deletions cut 0 bases from V and 5 bases from J, with 7 bases between. Germline loops: CDR1 SGHVS, CDR2 FQNEAQ. The CDR3 has 13 residues.

The chain combines TRBV9 with TRBJ1-4; tentative D call: TRBD1 (5 bases). There are 14 residues in the CDR3. The germline gives CDR1 SGDLS, CDR2 YYNGEE. The germline V and J ends were trimmed by 0 bases and 3 bases, with 6 bases remaining between them. The CDR3, as DNA: TGTGCCAGCAGCGTAGAGGGGTCTAATGAAAAACTGTTTTTT. Its translation is CASSVEGSNEKLFF.

V and J are TRBV3-1 (or the pseudogene TRBV3-2) and TRBJ1-1, with unresolved D. CDR3 length: 14 amino acids. V dropped 1 base and J dropped 5 bases, with 11 bases sitting between them. CDR1 and CDR2 from the germline V gene are LGHDT and YNNKEL (reference sequence). CDR3 residues: CASSQGSGGTEAFF. In nucleotides, the CDR3 is TGTGCCAGCAGCCAAGGATCAGGAGGTACTGAAGCTTTCTTT.

This clone appeared a single time. The chain employs TRBV5-6 and TRBJ1-1; 7 bases are shared with TRBD1. The J segment lost 0 bases and the V segment lost 0 bases, leaving 14 bases of the junction unmatched. This CDR3 contains 19 residues. Per the germline V gene, CDR1 is SGHDT and CDR2 is YYEEEE. The CDR3 region is CASSLDRGRQLLMNTEAFF. The CDR3 bases are TGTGCCAGCAGCTTGGACAGGGGCCGACAACTTCTTATGAACACTGAAGCTTTCTTT.

The V gene is TRBV5-1, the J gene TRBJ2-7; D may be TRBD1 (6 bases). Germline V gene data show CDR1 as SGHRS and CDR2 as YFSETQ. V lost 2 bases and J lost 2, with 11 bases in between. The CDR3 loop spans 14 amino acids. The chain's CDR3 is CASSLETGPYEQYF. CDR3 DNA sequence: TGCGCCAGCAGCTTAGAGACAGGCCCCTACGAGCAGTACTTC.

CDR3 loop: CASSFARETDTQYF. The CDR3 DNA reads TGTGCCAGCAGTTTCGCCCGAGAGACAGATACGCAGTATTTT. The rearrangement links TRBV28 to TRBJ2-3; D remains ambiguous. This CDR3 is 14 amino acids long. V lost 3 bases and J 3 bases, leaving 10 bases between the germline ends. Germline CDR1 reads MDHEN; CDR2 reads SYDVKM.

The V and J genes are TRBV19 and TRBJ2-7; 9 bases fit TRBD1. The CDR3 contains 12 residues. Germline loops: CDR1 LNHDA, CDR2 SQIVND (reference sequence). Trimming removed 6 bases from V and 5 bases from J; junction bases left unmatched: 2. This CDR3 is CASRGDRDEQYF. The CDR3 DNA follows: TGTGCCAGTAGGGGGGACAGGGACGAGCAGTACTTC.

The chain uses TRBV13 and TRBJ2-7, with D maybe TRBD1 (6 bases). Germline V gives CDR1 PRHDT, CDR2 FYEKMQ (reference sequence). The germline V and J ends were trimmed by 4 bases and 3 bases, with 13 bases remaining between them. CDR3 size: 14 residues. CDR3 sequence reads: CASSSRQDRYEQYF. CDR3 bases: TGTGCCAGCAGCTCTAGACAGGATCGCTACGAGCAGTACTTC.

The V call is TRBV3-1 (or the pseudogene TRBV3-2), the J call TRBJ2-3; D gene ambiguous. This CDR3 has 13 residues. Trimming removed 1 base from V and 2 bases from J, with 4 bases in between. Germline CDR1 reads LGHDT; CDR2 reads YNNKEL (reference sequence). The CDR3 protein is CASSQASTDTQYF. CDR3 nucleotide sequence: TGTGCCAGCAGCCAAGCATCCACAGATACGCAGTATTTT.

This chain connects TRBV6-6 to TRBJ1-1; TRBD1 matches at 9 bases. CDR1 and CDR2 (germline): MNHNY, SVGAGI (reference sequence). J was trimmed by 11 bases and V by 6 bases; bases with no gene match: 16. CDR3 length: 15 amino acids. CDR3 coding DNA: TGTGCCAGCAGCCCAAGAAGGGACAGGGTCCTGCGGGCTTTCTTT. Its translation is CASSPRRDRVLRAFF.

This clone was seen only once. The V call is TRBV24-1, the J call TRBJ2-3, with 13 bases that match TRBD2. Germline V gene sequence: CDR1 KGHDR, CDR2 SFDVKD. Losses at the gene ends were 2 bases for V and 2 bases for J; bases not matched to a gene: 6. The length of the CDR3 is 18 residues. CDR3 bases: TGTGCCACCAGTGATTCCCTACTAGCGGGGGGGGCCACAGATACGCAGTATTTT. Residues: CATSDSLLAGGATDTQYF.

The chain recombines TRBV5-6 with TRBJ1-2; D might be TRBD1 (6 bases). V gave up 0 bases and J gave up 7 bases, with 22 bases separating them. Germline V gene sequence: CDR1 SGHDT, CDR2 YYEEEE. The CDR3 is 17 residues long. The chain's CDR3 is CASSLAGGLNSGGGYTF. The CDR3 DNA is TGTGCCAGCAGCTTGGCCGGGGGGCTAAATTCGGGTGGTGGCTACACCTTC.

The J gene is TRBJ2-1, the V gene TRBV6-1, with TRBD2 matching over 9 bases. V lost 4 bases to trimming and J lost 0 bases; unmatched junction nucleotides: 13. Germline V gene data show CDR1 as MNHNS and CDR2 as SASEGT. This CDR3 has 19 amino acids. The chain's CDR3 is CASSVSTSGAASSYNEQFF. For the CDR3, the DNA is TGTGCCAGCAGTGTATCGACTAGCGGAGCCGCAAGCTCCTACAATGAGCAGTTCTTC.

The J gene is TRBJ1-1, the V gene TRBV29-1; D unclear. The CDR3 has 12 residues. Germline V gene sequence: CDR1 SQVTM, CDR2 ANQGSEA. V lost 8 bases and J 1 base, leaving 11 bases between the germline ends. CDR3 coding DNA: TGCAGCATCGGGGATACGAACACTGAAGCTTTCTTT. It specifies CSIGDTNTEAFF.

This clone has only one observation. The gene calls are TRBV11-3 and TRBJ1-1; D remains unclear. Germline loops: CDR1 SGHNT, CDR2 YENEEA. This CDR3 has 16 amino acids. The ends were cut back, 2 bases at V and 2 bases at J, with 15 bases in the middle. CDR3 sequence (DNA): TGTGCCAGCAGCTTAAGAAGCGGTAGAGGAAACACTGAAGCTTTCTTT. Translation gives CASSLRSGRGNTEAFF.

This clone was seen only a few times. The rearrangement uses TRBV11-2 and TRBJ2-7, with D possibly matching TRBD1 (6 bases). Per germline, CDR1 SGHAT and CDR2 FQNNGV. Trimming removed 5 bases at V and 7 bases at J, with 21 bases between. This CDR3 is 15 amino acids long. This CDR3 reads CASSAPGHTGLEQYF. CDR3 nucleotide sequence: TGTGCCAGCAGCGCCCCGGGACATACAGGGTTGGAGCAGTACTTC. The full variable domain, rest sourced from reference TRBV11-2 and TRBJ2-7, is EAGVAQSPRYKIIEKRQSVAFWCNPISGHATLYWYQQILGQGPKLLIQFQNNGVVDDSQLPKDRFSAERLKGVDSTLKIQPAKLEDSAVYLCASSAPGHTGLEQYFGPGTRLTVT.

The V gene is TRBV6-5, the J gene TRBJ1-5, with a possible D match to TRBD1 (6 bases). Per the germline V gene, CDR1 is MNHEY and CDR2 is SVGAGI. V was shortened by 0 bases and J by 6 bases, with 12 bases between the two germline ends. The CDR3 sequence is 15 residues long. For the CDR3, the DNA is TGTGCCAGCAGTTACTCGAGGGGGGGCGTTCAGCCCCAGCATTTT. It encodes CASSYSRGGVQPQHF.

The chain combines TRBV9 with TRBJ2-2; D is possibly TRBD1 (6 bases). Deletions cut 0 bases from V and 3 bases from J, with 12 bases between. Per the germline V gene, CDR1 is SGDLS and CDR2 is YYNGEE. This CDR3 spans 16 amino acids. This CDR3 reads CASSVVGTKHTGELFF. The CDR3 nucleotides are TGTGCCAGCAGCGTAGTTGGGACAAAACACACCGGGGAGCTGTTTTTT.

The chain recombines TRBV9 with TRBJ2-3, with TRBD2 as a possible D gene (5 bases). Looked up from germline, CDR1 is SGDLS and CDR2 is YYNGEE. The CDR3 loop spans 15 amino acids. Trimming removed 0 bases from V and 2 bases from J, with 10 bases in between. The CDR3 sequence: CASSVVPGNTDTQYF. The CDR3 nucleotides are TGTGCCAGCAGCGTAGTACCGGGGAACACAGATACGCAGTATTTT.

This clone came up once. V gene TRBV5-1 combines with J gene TRBJ1-2; D might be TRBD1 (5 bases). The V gene's germline CDR1 is SGHRS and CDR2 YFSETQ. This CDR3 has 14 amino acids. V was clipped by 4 bases and J by 2 bases, with 12 bases between them. The CDR3: CASSPSGGNYGYTF. The CDR3 DNA is TGCGCCAGCAGCCCCTCGGGGGGGAACTATGGCTACACCTTC.

The chain carries TRBV19 and TRBJ1-6; D is perhaps TRBD1 (6 bases). The CDR3 loop spans 16 amino acids. The germline V gene has CDR1 LNHDA and CDR2 SQIVND (reference sequence). Trimming pared 6 bases from V and 7 bases from J, leaving 19 bases between. The CDR3 here is CASSQYVGTPNSPLHF. Here the CDR3 DNA reads TGTGCCAGTAGCCAGTATGTCGGGACACCCAATTCACCCCTCCACTTT.

CDR3: CASSLTSGTQETQYF. The CDR3 DNA follows: TGTGCCAGCAGTTTGACTAGCGGGACCCAAGAGACCCAGTACTTC. The chain links TRBV2 to TRBJ2-5, with 11 bases aligning to TRBD2. The CDR3 consists of 15 residues. V trimming: 5 bases; J trimming: 1 base; junction bases outside the gene matches: 3. CDR1 is SNHLY and CDR2 is FYNNEI in the germline V gene.

The genes are TRBV7-3 and TRBJ2-1; 7 positions agree with TRBD2. There are 15 residues in the CDR3. Trimming at V came to 5 bases and at J to 6 bases, leaving 10 bases not matched to a gene. Per the germline V gene, CDR1 is SGHTA and CDR2 is FQGTGA. CDR3 sequence (DNA): TGTGCCAGCAGCGAAAGCGGGGTCCCCCGCAATGAGCAGTTCTTC. This sequence encodes CASSESGVPRNEQFF.